This T cell receptor beta chain is from a study of blood T cell repertoires in COVID-19. The CDR3 extends over 15 amino acids. The V gene lost 5 bases and the J gene lost 5 bases, with 18 bases spanning the gap. Per germline, CDR1 LGHDT and CDR2 YNNKEL (reference sequence). TCRdb's copy holds only in-frame clones and misses some; the assay was immunoSEQ multiplex PCR. The sample holds 150,000 or so clones, around 82% seen once. This TCR was sampled from a man in his 60s who had recovered from COVID-19. Sequenced sample: peripheral blood. J is TRBJ2-5 and V is TRBV3-1 (or the pseudogene TRBV3-2); possibly TRBD2 for D (8 bases). CDR3 in DNA: TGTGCCAGCAGCTATCGACAGGGCGGGGGGGAGACCCAGTACTTC. Translated: CASSYRQGGGETQYF.